This T cell receptor (beta chain) was obtained from a study of cytomegalovirus exposure and HLA in healthy donors. With 2 bases clipped from V and 8 bases from J, the junction kept 7 bases outside the gene matches. This CDR3 is 13 amino acids long. Germline CDR1 is SQVTM and CDR2 is ANQGSEA. PCR primers comprised 60 Vbeta and 13 Jbeta primers. The protocol was immunoSEQ multiplex PCR, while the TCRdb copy is restricted to in-frame clones and leaves out a portion. The table shows 90,000 or so clones, with approximately 75% occurring only once. V usage is TRBV29-1 and J usage is TRBJ1-2, with TRBD1 identical over 8 bases. Sequencing input: PBMCs. This receptor was identified in a man between 60 and 75 years old in good health and CMV-seronegative. Here the CDR3 DNA reads TGCAGCGTTGAAAGAGGACAGGGTGCCGGCTACACCTTC. Amino acid sequence: CSVERGQGAGYTF.